These 18 T cell receptor beta chains share one sample of origin, sequenced in a study of identical twins. TCRdb passed the 5' RACE reads through MiXCR, listing each CDR3 protein once. There are fewer than 550,000 distinct CDR3 sequences in the sample; around 15% occur only once, and about 0.4% lies in the top ten. These data also featured in a second study, about yellow fever vaccine responses in identical twins.

The specimen was CD4+ T cells sorted from blood. These receptors originate from a woman aged 18-29 years in good health.

The genes are TRBV12-3 or TRBV12-4 and TRBJ2-1, with TRBD2 matching over 10 bases. CDR3 length equals 14 residues. V shed 6 bases, J shed 9 bases, and the junction held 8 bases outside the gene matches. The DNA for the CDR3 is TGTGCCAGCAGCCCTACTAGCGGGATAGGTGAGCAGTTCTTC. Translated, it gives CASSPTSGIGEQFF.

This rearrangement joins TRBV14 to TRBJ2-3; the D gene is possibly TRBD2 (5 bases). The CDR3 is made up of 13 amino acids. V lost 2 bases to trimming and J lost 4 bases, with 7 bases between them. From germline, CDR1 is SGHDN and CDR2 FVKESK. In DNA form, the CDR3 reads TGTGCCAGCAGCCAAAGGACTCCAGATACGCAGTATTTT. Translation: CASSQRTPDTQYF.

This clonotype was counted many times. CDR3 loop: CASSQGGFWGEQYV. CDR3 DNA sequence: TGTGCCAGCAGCCAAGGGGGGTTTTGGGGCGAGCAGTACGTC. The chain has TRBV12-3 or TRBV12-4 and TRBJ2-7; perhaps D is TRBD1 or TRBD2 (6 bases each). With 6 bases removed from V and 6 bases from J, the gap between germline ends came to 18 bases. CDR3 length: 14 residues.

This clonotype has only a few counts. V and J are TRBV6-1 and TRBJ1-3; D might be TRBD1 (5 bases). The CDR3 runs 14 residues. V lost 7 bases, J lost 4 bases, and 14 bases lay in between. Germline V lookup: CDR1 MNHNS, CDR2 SASEGT. CDR3 loop: CASTPGDLGNTIYF. The CDR3, as DNA: TGTGCCAGCACTCCCGGGGACCTCGGAAACACCATATATTTT.

This clonotype was counted once. The chain combines TRBV4-1 with TRBJ2-5; 9 bases are a match to TRBD1. Germline CDR1 is MGHRA and CDR2 is YSYEKL. This CDR3 comprises 15 residues. The V segment lost 3 bases and the J segment 7 bases; nucleotides outside the gene matches: 9. CDR3 sequence: CASSHPGTGWGTQYF. In nucleotides, the CDR3 is TGCGCCAGCAGCCACCCGGGGACAGGGTGGGGGACCCAGTACTTC.

This chain uses TRBV20-1 with TRBJ2-3; 7 positions agree with TRBD2. CDR3 length: 17 amino acids. Trimming at V came to 6 bases and at J to 2 bases, leaving 17 bases not matched to a gene. The germline CDR1 and CDR2 sequences are DFQATT and SNEGSKA (reference sequence). DNA for the CDR3: TGCAGTGCAAGTGGTCTCGGGGGGAATCCAGACACAGATACGCAGTATTTT. It specifies CSASGLGGNPDTDTQYF.

This sequence joins TRBV15 and TRBJ1-6; D might be TRBD1 (5 bases). The CDR3 is 13 amino acids. V gave up 7 bases and J gave up 8 bases, with 12 bases separating them. Germline values: CDR1 LNHNV, CDR2 YYDKDF (reference sequence). CDR3 sequence: CATKTGADSPLHF. The CDR3 coding sequence is TGTGCCACCAAGACTGGGGCTGATTCACCCCTCCACTTT.

The J gene is TRBJ1-4, the V gene TRBV10-3, with D possibly being TRBD1 (5 bases). From germline, CDR1 is ENHRY and CDR2 SYGVKD. This CDR3 contains 15 residues. CDR3: CASNPGTTRNEKLFF. For the CDR3, the DNA is TGTGCAAGTAACCCCGGGACTACGAGGAATGAAAAACTGTTTTTT.

The chain employs TRBV11-2 and TRBJ1-6; the D gene is possibly TRBD1 (5 bases). This CDR3 has 13 residues. Trimming removed 5 bases at V and 7 bases at J, with 9 bases between. CDR1 is SGHAT, CDR2 FQNNGV, per germline. As DNA, the CDR3 is TGTGCCAGCAGCCCCGACAGAAATTCACCCCTCCACTTT. Translation gives CASSPDRNSPLHF.

This clonotype was seen at least ten times. The genes are TRBV28 and TRBJ2-4; TRBD1 might be the D (5 bases). The V gene lost 2 bases and the J gene lost 4 bases, with 9 bases spanning the gap. CDR1 and CDR2 from the germline V gene are MDHEN and SYDVKM. There are 14 residues in the CDR3. The CDR3 protein is CASSLEQEKNIQYF. The CDR3 DNA sequence: TGTGCCAGCAGTTTAGAACAGGAGAAAAACATTCAGTACTTC.

The chain joins TRBV7-2 to TRBJ2-1; the match to TRBD2 covers 10 bases. Germline CDR1 and CDR2: SGHTA and FQGNSA. Trimming at V came to 7 bases and at J to 7 bases, leaving 10 bases not matched to a gene. The CDR3 has 15 residues. CDR3 in amino acids: CASTNSGGAQNEQFF. CDR3 in DNA: TGTGCCAGCACCAACAGCGGGGGGGCGCAGAATGAGCAGTTCTTC.

The table lists this clonotype with a few counts. V and J are TRBV7-8 and TRBJ2-5, with TRBD2 as a possible D gene (5 bases). This CDR3 region has 15 residues. Trimming took 5 bases from V and 5 from J, leaving 18 bases between them. The germline V gene encodes CDR1 SGHVS and CDR2 FQNEAQ. CDR3 DNA: TGTGCCAGCAGCGCCGGGGAGCCGAAGTCTGAGACCCAGTACTTC. Its translation: CASSAGEPKSETQYF.

This clonotype came up a few times. The rearrangement links TRBV28 to TRBJ2-1; D gene uncertain. Trimming pared 8 bases from V and 2 bases from J, leaving 10 bases between. This CDR3 is 13 amino acids long. The germline V gene has CDR1 MDHEN and CDR2 SYDVKM. The CDR3 region is CASGQATYNEQFF. In DNA form, the CDR3 reads TGTGCCAGCGGCCAGGCTACCTACAATGAGCAGTTCTTC.

In nucleotides, the CDR3 is TGCGCCAGCAGCTGGACGACAGGATTAAGAGAGACCCAGTACTTC. Translation: CASSWTTGLRETQYF. The V gene is TRBV5-1, the J gene TRBJ2-5; maybe TRBD1 (6 bases). The germline CDR1 and CDR2 sequences are SGHRS and YFSETQ. Between the trimmed V and J ends, which lost 3 bases and 4 bases, there was a span of 16 bases. The CDR3 contains 15 residues. Together with reference TRBV5-1 and TRBJ2-5, the CDR3 gives the full variable domain: KAGVTQTPRYLIKTRGQQVTLSCSPISGHRSVSWYQQTPGQGLQFLFEYFSETQRNKGNFPGRFSGRQFSNSRSEMNVSTLELGDSALYLCASSWTTGLRETQYFGPGTRLLVL.

This clonotype was detected a few times. This chain connects TRBV4-1 to TRBJ2-2; TRBD2 agrees at 11 bases. Germline V gene lookup returns CDR1 MGHRA and CDR2 YSYEKL. The V segment lost 5 bases and the J segment 1 base; nucleotides outside the gene matches: 6. This CDR3 has 17 residues. CDR3 sequence reads: CASSSGTSGMNTGELFF. DNA for the CDR3: TGCGCCAGCAGCAGCGGGACTAGCGGTATGAACACCGGGGAGCTGTTTTTT.

This clonotype has more than one count but fewer than ten. The J gene is TRBJ2-6, the V gene TRBV5-1; 7 nucleotides line up with TRBD2. From germline, CDR1 is SGHRS and CDR2 YFSETQ. Trimming took 1 base from V and 2 from J; bases not matched to a gene: 6. The CDR3 sequence is 17 residues long. The CDR3 protein is CASSLQAGVPGANVLTF. DNA for the CDR3: TGCGCCAGCAGCTTGCAGGCGGGAGTACCTGGGGCCAACGTCCTGACTTTC.

V usage is TRBV10-3 and J usage is TRBJ2-3; 12 bases align to TRBD2. J gave up 3 bases and V 5 bases, and 9 bases lay outside the gene matches. Germline assignment: CDR1 ENHRY and CDR2 SYGVKD. The CDR3 is 17 amino acids. This CDR3 reads CAISKTSGGSGTDTQYF. Here the CDR3 DNA reads TGTGCCATCAGTAAGACTAGCGGGGGATCCGGAACAGATACGCAGTATTTT.

This clonotype was counted a single time. The rearrangement links TRBV4-1 to TRBJ1-2; D ambiguous. The V end lost 0 bases, the J end lost 4 bases, and 15 bases lay between the germline ends. The CDR3 spans 16 residues. The germline V gene encodes CDR1 MGHRA and CDR2 YSYEKL. The CDR3 here is CASSQEPPPSTYGYTF. The CDR3, as DNA: TGCGCCAGCAGCCAAGAACCCCCCCCAAGCACCTATGGCTACACCTTC.